This TCR beta chain emerged from a study of CD8 T cells in ankylosing spondylitis. Notes on the study in general: Within matched ankylosing spondylitis synovial fluid, disease-linked clones were reportedly significantly enriched.

This clonotype was found many times. What it binds is unknown. Molecular-barcoded quantitative 5'-RACE produced these TCR beta libraries. TCRdb re-derived calls from the 5' RACE reads in MiXCR, one entry per CDR3 protein. Of 250,000 to 350,000 distinct CDR3 sequences in the sample, around 20% are singletons; the top ten hold 3.5%. Germline V gives CDR1 SGHRS, CDR2 YFSETQ. The CDR3 is 17 residues long. V lost 1 base to trimming and J lost 6 bases, with 20 bases between them. The chain joins TRBV5-1 to TRBJ2-1, with a possible D match to TRBD1 (5 bases). Specimen: blood, either unsorted or a sorted T cell fraction (not recorded which). This TCR was recovered from a female donor with ankylosing spondylitis or in good health (not recorded which). CDR3 amino acids: CASSLRGAALPGNEQFF. For the CDR3, the DNA is TGCGCCAGCAGCTTGCGTGGGGCGGCCCTACCAGGCAATGAGCAGTTCTTC. The full variable domain, with the rest looked up from reference TRBV5-1 and TRBJ2-1, is KAGVTQTPRYLIKTRGQQVTLSCSPISGHRSVSWYQQTPGQGLQFLFEYFSETQRNKGNFPGRFSGRQFSNSRSEMNVSTLELGDSALYLCASSLRGAALPGNEQFFGPGTRLTVL.